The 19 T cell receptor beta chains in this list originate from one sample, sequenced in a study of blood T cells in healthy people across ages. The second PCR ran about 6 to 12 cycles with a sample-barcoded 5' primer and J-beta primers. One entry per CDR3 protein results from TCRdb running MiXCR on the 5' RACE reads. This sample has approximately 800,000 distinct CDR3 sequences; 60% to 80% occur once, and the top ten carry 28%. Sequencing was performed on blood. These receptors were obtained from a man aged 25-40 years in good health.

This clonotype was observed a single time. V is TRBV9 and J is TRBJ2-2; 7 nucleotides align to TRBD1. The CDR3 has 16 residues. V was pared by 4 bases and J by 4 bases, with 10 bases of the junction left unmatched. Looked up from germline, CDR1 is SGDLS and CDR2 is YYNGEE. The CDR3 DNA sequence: TGTGCCAGCAGCTCAGTGGCAGGGGGTACCACCGGGGAGCTGTTTTTT. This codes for CASSSVAGGTTGELFF.

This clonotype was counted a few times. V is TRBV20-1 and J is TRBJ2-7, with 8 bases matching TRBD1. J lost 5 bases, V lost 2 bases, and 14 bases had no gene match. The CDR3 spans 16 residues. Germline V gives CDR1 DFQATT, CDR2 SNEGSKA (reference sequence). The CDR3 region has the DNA TGCAGTGCTAGACGTCCGACAGGGGCCAGCCCCCACGAGCAGTACTTC. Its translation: CSARRPTGASPHEQYF.

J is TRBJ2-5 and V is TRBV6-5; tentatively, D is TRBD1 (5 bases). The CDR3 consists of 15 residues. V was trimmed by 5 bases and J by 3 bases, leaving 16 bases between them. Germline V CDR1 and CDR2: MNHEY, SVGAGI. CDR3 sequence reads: CASSPLEQVEETQYF. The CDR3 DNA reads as TGTGCCAGCAGTCCTCTGGAACAGGTAGAAGAGACCCAGTACTTC.

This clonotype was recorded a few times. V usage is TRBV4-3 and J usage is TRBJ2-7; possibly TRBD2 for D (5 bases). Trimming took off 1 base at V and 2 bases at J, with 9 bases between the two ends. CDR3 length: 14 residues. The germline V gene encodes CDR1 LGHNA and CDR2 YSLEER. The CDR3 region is CASSQASGAYEQYF. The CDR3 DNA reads TGCGCCAGCAGCCAAGCCAGCGGAGCCTACGAGCAGTACTTC.

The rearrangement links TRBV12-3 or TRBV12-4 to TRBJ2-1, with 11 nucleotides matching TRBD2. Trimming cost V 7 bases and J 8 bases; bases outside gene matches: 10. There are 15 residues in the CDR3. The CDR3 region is CASTLTSGVMDEQFF. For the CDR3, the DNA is TGTGCCAGCACTCTGACTAGCGGGGTGATGGATGAGCAGTTCTTC.

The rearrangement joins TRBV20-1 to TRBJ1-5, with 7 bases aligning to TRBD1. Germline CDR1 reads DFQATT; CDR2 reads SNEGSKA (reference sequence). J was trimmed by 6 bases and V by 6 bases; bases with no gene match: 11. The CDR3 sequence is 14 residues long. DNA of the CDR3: TGCAGTGCCACTGAGGGGGCGTTCGGTCAGCCCCAGCATTTT. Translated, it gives CSATEGAFGQPQHF.

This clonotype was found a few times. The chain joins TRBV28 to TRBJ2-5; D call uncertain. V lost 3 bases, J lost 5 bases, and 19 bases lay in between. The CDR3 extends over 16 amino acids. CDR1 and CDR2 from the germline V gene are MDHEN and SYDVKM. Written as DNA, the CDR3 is TGTGCCAGCAGTTTTCTCCCGGGCTCAGATCCCGAGACCCAGTACTTC. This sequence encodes CASSFLPGSDPETQYF.

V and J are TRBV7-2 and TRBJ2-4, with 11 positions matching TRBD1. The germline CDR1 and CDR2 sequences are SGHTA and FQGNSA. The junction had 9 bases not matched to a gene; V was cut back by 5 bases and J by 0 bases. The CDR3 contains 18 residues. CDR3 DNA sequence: TGTGCCAGCAGCCCCCCGGACAGGGGGCAGAGAGCCAAAAACATTCAGTACTTC. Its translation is CASSPPDRGQRAKNIQYF.

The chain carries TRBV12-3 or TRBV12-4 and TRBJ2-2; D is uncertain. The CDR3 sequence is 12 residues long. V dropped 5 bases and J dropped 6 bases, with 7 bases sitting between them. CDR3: CASSNEAGELFF. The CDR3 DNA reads TGTGCCAGCAGTAACGAGGCCGGGGAGCTGTTTTTT.

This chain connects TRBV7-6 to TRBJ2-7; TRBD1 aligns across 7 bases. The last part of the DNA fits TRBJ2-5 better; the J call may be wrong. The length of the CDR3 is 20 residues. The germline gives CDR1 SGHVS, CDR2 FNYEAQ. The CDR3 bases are TGTGCCAGCAGCTTAGCGCTGGGAAGAAGGGGGCCATCGATTGAAGAGACCCAGTACTTC. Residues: CASSLALGRRGPSIEETQYF.

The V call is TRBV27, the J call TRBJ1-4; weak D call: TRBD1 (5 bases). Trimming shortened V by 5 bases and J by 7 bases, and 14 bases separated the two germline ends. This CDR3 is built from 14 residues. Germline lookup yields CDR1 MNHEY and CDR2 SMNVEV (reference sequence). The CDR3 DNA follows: TGTGCCAGCAGTGCCGGACACGGAGGTGAAAAACTGTTTTTT. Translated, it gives CASSAGHGGEKLFF.

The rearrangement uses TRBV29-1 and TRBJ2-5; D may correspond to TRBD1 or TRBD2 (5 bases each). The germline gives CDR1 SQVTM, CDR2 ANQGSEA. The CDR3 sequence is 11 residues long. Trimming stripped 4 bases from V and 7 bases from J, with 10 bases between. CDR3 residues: CSVGSGGTQYF. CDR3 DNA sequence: TGCAGCGTTGGTAGTGGGGGGACCCAGTACTTC. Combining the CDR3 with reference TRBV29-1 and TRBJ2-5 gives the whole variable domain SAVISQKPSRDICQRGTSLTIQCQVDSQVTMMFWYRQQPGQSLTLIATANQGSEATYESGFVIDKFPISRPNLTFSTLTVSNMSPEDSSIYLCSVGSGGTQYFGPGTRLLVL.

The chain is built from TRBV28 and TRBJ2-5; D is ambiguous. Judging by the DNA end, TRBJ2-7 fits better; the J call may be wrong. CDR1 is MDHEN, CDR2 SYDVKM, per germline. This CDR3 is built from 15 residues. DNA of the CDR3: TGTGCCAGCAGTCAACGGACCCGGGTCCGCTACGAGCAGTACTTC. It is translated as CASSQRTRVRYEQYF.

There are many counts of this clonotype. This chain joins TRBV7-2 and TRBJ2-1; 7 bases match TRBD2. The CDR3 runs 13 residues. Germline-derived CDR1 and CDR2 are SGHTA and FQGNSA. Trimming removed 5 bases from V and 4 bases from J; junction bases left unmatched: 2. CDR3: CASSRTSYNEQFF. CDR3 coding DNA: TGTGCCAGCAGCCGGACTAGTTACAATGAGCAGTTCTTC. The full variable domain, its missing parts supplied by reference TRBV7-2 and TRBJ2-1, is GAGVSQSPSNKVTEKGKDVELRCDPISGHTALYWYRQSLGQGLEFLIYFQGNSAPDKSGLPSDRFSAERTGGSVSTLTIQRTQQEDSAVYLCASSRTSYNEQFFGPGTRLTVL.

The CDR3: CASSPEVRGDTQYF. The CDR3 DNA follows: TGCGCCAGCAGCCCAGAGGTCCGGGGAGATACGCAGTATTTT. The J gene is TRBJ2-3, the V gene TRBV4-1, with D tentatively TRBD2 (5 bases). The ends were cut back, 4 bases at V and 5 bases at J, with 13 bases in the middle. The CDR3 runs to 14 residues. Germline V lookup: CDR1 MGHRA, CDR2 YSYEKL.

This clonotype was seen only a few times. The CDR3 DNA sequence: TGCGCCAGCAGCTCCAGTCTAGCGGGGCCCACAGATACGCAGTATTTT. It codes for CASSSSLAGPTDTQYF. The chain carries TRBV5-1 and TRBJ2-3; 9 positions match TRBD2. Per the germline V gene, CDR1 is SGHRS and CDR2 is YFSETQ. This CDR3 has 16 residues. The junction had 7 bases not matched to a gene; V was cut back by 3 bases and J by 2 bases.

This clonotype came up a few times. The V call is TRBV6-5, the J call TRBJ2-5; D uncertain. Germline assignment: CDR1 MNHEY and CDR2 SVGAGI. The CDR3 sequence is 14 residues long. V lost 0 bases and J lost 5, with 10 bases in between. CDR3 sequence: CASSYSRPAETQYF. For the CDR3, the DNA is TGTGCCAGCAGTTACTCGAGGCCAGCGGAGACCCAGTACTTC.

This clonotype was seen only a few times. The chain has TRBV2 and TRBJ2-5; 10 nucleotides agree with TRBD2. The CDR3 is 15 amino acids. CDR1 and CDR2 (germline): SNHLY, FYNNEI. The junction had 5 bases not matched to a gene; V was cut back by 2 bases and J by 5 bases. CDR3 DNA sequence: TGTGCCAGCAGTGAAATAGGGACTAGCGTGGAGACCCAGTACTTC. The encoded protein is CASSEIGTSVETQYF.

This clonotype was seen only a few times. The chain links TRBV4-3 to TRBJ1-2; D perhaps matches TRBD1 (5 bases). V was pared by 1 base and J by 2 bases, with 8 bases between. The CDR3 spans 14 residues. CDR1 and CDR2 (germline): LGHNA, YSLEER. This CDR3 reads CASSQGGWNYGYTF. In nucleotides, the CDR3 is TGCGCCAGCAGCCAAGGGGGGTGGAACTATGGCTACACCTTC.